This TCR beta chain stems from a study of shared clonotypes between healthy human individuals. Background on the study: CD8 memory received one plate per donor, CD8 naive two, CD4 memory three and CD4 naive three.

The study drew all its donors from Caucasian adults living in Nashville, Tennessee. Sequencing was performed with immunoSEQ multiplex PCR; in TCRdb, only in-frame clones are kept and a portion is missing. The sample has around 1.5 million clones; 95% to 99% are singletons. The sequence came from a man aged 25-40 years in good health. Sequenced: naive CD4+ T cells sorted from blood. Described subset: CD45RA+ positively selected.

The CDR3 sequence is CASSVTDTQYF. In nucleotides, the CDR3 is TGTGCCAGCAGTGTAACAGATACGCAGTATTTT. The V gene is TRBV6-1, the J gene TRBJ2-3; D is unresolved. The V and J ends lost 4 bases and 3 bases respectively, with 2 bases between them. Per germline, CDR1 MNHNS and CDR2 SASEGT. The CDR3 consists of 11 residues.